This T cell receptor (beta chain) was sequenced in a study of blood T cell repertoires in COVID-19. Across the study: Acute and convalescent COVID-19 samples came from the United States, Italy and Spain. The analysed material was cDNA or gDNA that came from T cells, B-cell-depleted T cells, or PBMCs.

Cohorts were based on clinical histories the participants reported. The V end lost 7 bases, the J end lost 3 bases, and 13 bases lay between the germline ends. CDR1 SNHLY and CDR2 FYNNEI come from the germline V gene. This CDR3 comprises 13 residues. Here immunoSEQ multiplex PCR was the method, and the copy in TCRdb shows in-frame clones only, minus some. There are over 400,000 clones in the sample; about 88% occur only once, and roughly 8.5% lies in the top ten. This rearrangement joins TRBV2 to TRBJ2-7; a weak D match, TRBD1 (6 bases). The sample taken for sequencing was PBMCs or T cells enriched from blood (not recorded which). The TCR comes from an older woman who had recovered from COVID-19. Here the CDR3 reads CASKQGEYYEQYV. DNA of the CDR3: TGTGCCAGCAAACAGGGAGAATACTACGAGCAGTACGTC.